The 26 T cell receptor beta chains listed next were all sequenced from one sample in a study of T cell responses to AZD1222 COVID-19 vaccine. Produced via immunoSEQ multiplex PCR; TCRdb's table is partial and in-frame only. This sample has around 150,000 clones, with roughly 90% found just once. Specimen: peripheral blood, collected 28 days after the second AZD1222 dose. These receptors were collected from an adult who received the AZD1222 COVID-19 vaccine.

The CDR3 region is CAISDIRTDTQYF. In nucleotides, the CDR3 is TGTGCCATCAGTGACATCCGCACAGATACGCAGTATTTT. The chain has TRBV10-3 and TRBJ2-3; D remains unclear. Trimming left V 3 bases short and J 1 base short, with 5 bases between. The CDR3 has 13 residues. CDR1 is ENHRY, CDR2 SYGVKD, per germline.

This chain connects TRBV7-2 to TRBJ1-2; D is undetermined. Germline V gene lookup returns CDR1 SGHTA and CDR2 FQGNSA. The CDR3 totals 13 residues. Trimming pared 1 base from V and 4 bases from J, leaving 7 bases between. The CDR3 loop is CASSLVGSYGYTF. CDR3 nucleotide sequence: TGTGCCAGCAGCTTAGTGGGGTCCTATGGCTACACCTTC. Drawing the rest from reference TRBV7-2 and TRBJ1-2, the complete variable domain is GAGVSQSPSNKVTEKGKDVELRCDPISGHTALYWYRQSLGQGLEFLIYFQGNSAPDKSGLPSDRFSAERTGGSVSTLTIQRTQQEDSAVYLCASSLVGSYGYTFGSGTRLTVV.

The CDR3 here is CASRFQSSYNEQFF. The CDR3 region has the DNA TGTGCCAGCAGATTCCAGAGCTCCTACAATGAGCAGTTCTTC. V is TRBV28 and J is TRBJ2-1; D is unresolved. The germline V and J ends were trimmed by 6 bases and 0 bases, with 9 bases remaining between them. Germline CDR1 and CDR2: MDHEN and SYDVKM. The CDR3 contains 14 residues.

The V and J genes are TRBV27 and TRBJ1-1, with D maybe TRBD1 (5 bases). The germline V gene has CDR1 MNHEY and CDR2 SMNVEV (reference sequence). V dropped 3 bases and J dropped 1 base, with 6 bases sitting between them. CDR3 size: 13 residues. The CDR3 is CASSLGENTEAFF. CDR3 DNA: TGTGCCAGCAGTTTGGGGGAGAACACTGAAGCTTTCTTT.

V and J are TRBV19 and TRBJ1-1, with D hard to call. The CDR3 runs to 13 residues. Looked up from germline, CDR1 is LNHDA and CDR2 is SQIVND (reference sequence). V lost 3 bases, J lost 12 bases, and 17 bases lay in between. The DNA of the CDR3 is TGTGCCAGTAGTATCATGCGCCCACCCCCCTCTTTCTTT. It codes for CASSIMRPPPSFF.

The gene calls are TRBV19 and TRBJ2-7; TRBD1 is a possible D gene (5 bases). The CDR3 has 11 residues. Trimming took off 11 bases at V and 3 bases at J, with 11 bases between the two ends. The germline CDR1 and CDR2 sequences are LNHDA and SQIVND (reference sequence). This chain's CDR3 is CAAGPLYEQYF. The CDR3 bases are TGTGCCGCAGGGCCCCTCTACGAGCAGTACTTC.

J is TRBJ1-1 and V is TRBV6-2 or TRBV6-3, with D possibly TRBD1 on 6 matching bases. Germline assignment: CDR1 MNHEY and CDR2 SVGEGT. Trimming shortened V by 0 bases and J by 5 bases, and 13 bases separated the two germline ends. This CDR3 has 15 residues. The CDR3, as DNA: TGTGCCAGCAGTTACTCGAGGCAGGGGAGTACTGAAGCTTTCTTT. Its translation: CASSYSRQGSTEAFF.

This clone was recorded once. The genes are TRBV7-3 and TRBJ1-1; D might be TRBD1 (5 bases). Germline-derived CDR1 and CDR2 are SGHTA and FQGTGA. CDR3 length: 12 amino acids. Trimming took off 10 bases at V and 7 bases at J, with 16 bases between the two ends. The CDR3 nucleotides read TGTGCCACCAACCCACCGGGGGTTGAAGCTTTCTTT. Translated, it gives CATNPPGVEAFF.

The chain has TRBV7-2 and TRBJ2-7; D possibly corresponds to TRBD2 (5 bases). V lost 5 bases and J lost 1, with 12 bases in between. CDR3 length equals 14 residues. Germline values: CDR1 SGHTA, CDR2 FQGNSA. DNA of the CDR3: TGTGCCAGCAGCGCATTGAGCGGTTCCTACGAGCAGTACTTC. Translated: CASSALSGSYEQYF.

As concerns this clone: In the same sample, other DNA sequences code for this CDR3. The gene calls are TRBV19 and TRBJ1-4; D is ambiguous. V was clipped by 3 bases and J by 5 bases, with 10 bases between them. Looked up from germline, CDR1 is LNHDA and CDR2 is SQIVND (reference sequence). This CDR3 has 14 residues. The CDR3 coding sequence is TGTGCCAGTAGTATGGGTAGGAGCAATGAAAAACTGTTTTTT. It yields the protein CASSMGRSNEKLFF.

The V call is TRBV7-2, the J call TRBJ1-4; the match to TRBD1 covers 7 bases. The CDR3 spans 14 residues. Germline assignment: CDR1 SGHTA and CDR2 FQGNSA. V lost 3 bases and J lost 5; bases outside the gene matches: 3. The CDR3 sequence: CASSFWGQNEKLFF. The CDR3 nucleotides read TGTGCCAGCAGCTTCTGGGGACAGAATGAAAAACTGTTTTTT.

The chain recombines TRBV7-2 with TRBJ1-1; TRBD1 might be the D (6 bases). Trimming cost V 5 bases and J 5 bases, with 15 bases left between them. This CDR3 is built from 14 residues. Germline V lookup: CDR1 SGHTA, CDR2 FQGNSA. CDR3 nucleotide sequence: TGTGCCAGCAGCCCTAGGAGGGGGGGTACTGAAGCTTTCTTT. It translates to CASSPRRGGTEAFF.

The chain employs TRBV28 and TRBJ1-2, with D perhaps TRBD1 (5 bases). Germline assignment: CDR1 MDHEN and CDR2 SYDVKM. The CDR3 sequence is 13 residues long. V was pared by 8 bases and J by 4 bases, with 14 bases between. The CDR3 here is CASLVGGGYGYTF. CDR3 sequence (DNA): TGTGCCAGCTTAGTCGGGGGGGGCTATGGCTACACCTTC.

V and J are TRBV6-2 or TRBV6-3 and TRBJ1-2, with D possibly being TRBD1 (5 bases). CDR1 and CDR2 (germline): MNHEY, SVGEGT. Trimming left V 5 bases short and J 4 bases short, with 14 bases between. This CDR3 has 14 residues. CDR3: CASSGQQGFYGYTF. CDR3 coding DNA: TGTGCCAGCAGTGGGCAGCAGGGCTTCTATGGCTACACCTTC.

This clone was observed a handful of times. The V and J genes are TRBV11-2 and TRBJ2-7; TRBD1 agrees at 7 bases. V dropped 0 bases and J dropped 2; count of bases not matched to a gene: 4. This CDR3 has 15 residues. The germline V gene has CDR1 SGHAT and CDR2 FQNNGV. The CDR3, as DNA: TGTGCCAGCAGCTTAGACTACAGGGGTCCCTACGAGCAGTACTTC. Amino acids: CASSLDYRGPYEQYF.

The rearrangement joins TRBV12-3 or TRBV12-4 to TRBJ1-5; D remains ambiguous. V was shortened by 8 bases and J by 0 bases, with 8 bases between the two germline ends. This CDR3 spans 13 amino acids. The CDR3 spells CASGPYSNQPQHF. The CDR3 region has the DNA TGTGCCAGCGGACCCTATAGCAATCAGCCCCAGCATTTT.

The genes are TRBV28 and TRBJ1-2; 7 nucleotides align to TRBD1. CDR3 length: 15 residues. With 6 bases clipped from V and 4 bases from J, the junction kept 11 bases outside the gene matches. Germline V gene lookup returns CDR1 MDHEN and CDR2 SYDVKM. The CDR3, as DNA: TGTGCCAGCAGACCGTGGTTGACAGGGACCTATGGCTACACCTTC. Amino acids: CASRPWLTGTYGYTF.

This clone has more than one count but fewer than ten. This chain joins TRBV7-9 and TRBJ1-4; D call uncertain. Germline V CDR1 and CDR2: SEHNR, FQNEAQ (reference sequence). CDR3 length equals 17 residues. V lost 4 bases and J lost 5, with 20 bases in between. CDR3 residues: CASSSSPGVERNEKLFF. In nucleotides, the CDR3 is TGTGCCAGCAGCTCATCCCCCGGGGTGGAACGAAATGAAAAACTGTTTTTT.

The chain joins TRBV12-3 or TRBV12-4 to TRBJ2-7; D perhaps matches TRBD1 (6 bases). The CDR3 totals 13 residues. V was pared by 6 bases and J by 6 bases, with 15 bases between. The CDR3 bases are TGTGCCAGCAGCCTCTTAGGGGGACGCGAGCAGTACTTC. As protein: CASSLLGGREQYF.

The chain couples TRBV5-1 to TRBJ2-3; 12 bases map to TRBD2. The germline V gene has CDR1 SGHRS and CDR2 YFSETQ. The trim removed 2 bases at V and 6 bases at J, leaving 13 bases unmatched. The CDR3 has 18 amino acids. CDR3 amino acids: CASSFPPGGLAGYDTQYF. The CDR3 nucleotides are TGCGCCAGCAGCTTTCCACCGGGAGGACTAGCGGGATATGATACGCAGTATTTT.

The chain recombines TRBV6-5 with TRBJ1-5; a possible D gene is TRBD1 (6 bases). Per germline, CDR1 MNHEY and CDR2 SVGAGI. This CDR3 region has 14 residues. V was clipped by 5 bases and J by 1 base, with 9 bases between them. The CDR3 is CASSKQGSNQPQHF. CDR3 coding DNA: TGTGCCAGCAGTAAGCAGGGGAGCAATCAGCCCCAGCATTTT.

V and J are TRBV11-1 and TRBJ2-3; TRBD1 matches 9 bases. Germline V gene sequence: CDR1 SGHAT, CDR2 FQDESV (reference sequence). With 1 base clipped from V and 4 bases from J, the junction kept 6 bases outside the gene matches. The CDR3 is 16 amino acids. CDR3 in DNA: TGTGCCAGCAGCTTAGACGGGACAGGGAAGGCAGATACGCAGTATTTT. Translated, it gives CASSLDGTGKADTQYF. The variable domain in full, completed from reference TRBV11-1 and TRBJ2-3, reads EAEVAQSPRYKITEKSQAVAFWCDPISGHATLYWYRQILGQGPELLVQFQDESVVDDSQLPKDRFSAERLKGVDSTLKIQPAELGDSAMYLCASSLDGTGKADTQYFGPGTRLTVL.

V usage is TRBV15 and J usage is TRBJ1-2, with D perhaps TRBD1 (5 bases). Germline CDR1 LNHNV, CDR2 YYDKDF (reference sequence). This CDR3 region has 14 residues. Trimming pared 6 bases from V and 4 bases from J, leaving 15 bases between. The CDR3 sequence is CATSPDRVPYGYTF. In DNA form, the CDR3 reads TGTGCCACCAGTCCTGACAGAGTCCCCTATGGCTACACCTTC.

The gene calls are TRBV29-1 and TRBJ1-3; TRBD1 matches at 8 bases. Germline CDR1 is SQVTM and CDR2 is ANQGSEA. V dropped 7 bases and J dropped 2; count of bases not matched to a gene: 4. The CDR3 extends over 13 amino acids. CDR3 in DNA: TGCAGCGCTGAGACAGGGGCTGGAAACACCATATATTTT. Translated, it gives CSAETGAGNTIYF.

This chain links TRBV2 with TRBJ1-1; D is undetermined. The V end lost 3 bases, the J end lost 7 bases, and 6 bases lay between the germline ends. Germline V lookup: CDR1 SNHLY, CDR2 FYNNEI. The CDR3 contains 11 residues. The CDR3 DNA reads TGTGCCAGCAGTGACTACAGTGAAGCTTTCTTT. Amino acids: CASSDYSEAFF.

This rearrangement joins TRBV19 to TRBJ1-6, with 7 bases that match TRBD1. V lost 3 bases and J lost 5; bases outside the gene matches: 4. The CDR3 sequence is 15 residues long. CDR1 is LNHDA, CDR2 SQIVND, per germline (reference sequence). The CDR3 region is CASSIGQADNSPLHF. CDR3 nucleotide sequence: TGTGCCAGTAGTATCGGACAGGCGGATAATTCACCCCTCCACTTT.